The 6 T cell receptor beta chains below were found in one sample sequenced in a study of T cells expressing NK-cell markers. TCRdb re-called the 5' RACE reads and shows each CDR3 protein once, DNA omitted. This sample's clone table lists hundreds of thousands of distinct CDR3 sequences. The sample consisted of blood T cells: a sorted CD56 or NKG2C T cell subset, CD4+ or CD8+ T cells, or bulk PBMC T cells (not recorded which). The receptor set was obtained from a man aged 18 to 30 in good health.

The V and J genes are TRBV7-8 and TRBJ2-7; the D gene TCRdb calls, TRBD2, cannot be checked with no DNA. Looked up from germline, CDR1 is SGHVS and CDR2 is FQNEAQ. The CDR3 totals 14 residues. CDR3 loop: CASRAGRGPYEQYF.

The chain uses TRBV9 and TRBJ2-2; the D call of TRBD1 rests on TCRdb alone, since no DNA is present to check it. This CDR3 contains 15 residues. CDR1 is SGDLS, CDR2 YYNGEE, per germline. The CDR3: CASSARDSATGELFF.

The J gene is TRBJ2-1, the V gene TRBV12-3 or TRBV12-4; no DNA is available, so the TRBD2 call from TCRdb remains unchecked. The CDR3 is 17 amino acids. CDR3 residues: CASSSFGSGTSYNEQFF.

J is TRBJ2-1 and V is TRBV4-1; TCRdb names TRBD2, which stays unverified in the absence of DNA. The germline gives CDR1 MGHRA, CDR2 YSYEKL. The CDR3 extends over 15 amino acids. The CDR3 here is CASRRSGRGYNEQFF.

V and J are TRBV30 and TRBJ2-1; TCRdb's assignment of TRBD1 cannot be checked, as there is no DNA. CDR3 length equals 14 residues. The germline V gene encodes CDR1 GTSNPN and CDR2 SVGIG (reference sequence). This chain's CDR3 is CAWSTPGVNNEQFF.

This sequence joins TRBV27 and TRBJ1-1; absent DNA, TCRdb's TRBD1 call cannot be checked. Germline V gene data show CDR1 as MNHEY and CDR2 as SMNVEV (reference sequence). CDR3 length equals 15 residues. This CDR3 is CASSPYRQGSPEAFF.